Listed here are 3 T cell receptor beta chains from one sample, sequenced in a study of blood T cell repertoires in COVID-19. Repertoires were generated with immunoSEQ multiplex PCR, while TCRdb's copy carries only in-frame clones and drops some. The repertoire holds more than 95,000 clones, with approximately 85% as singletons. The sequenced sample was peripheral blood. All receptors derive from an elderly man with active or convalescent COVID-19.

V usage is TRBV27 and J usage is TRBJ2-1, with TRBD2 matching 10 bases. Germline V gene data show CDR1 as MNHEY and CDR2 as SMNVEV (reference sequence). CDR3 size: 18 residues. V shed 7 bases, J shed 7 bases, and the junction held 19 bases outside the gene matches. The CDR3 bases are TGTGCCAGCAAACCCCAAGGGCTAGCGGGAGAGTGGCTAAATGAGCAGTTCTTC. Protein sequence: CASKPQGLAGEWLNEQFF.

The V call is TRBV27, the J call TRBJ2-7; TRBD2 matches 10 bases. The CDR3 has 21 amino acids. Trimming took 10 bases from V and 0 from J; bases not matched to a gene: 27. Germline CDR1 is MNHEY and CDR2 is SMNVEV (reference sequence). The CDR3 nucleotides read TGTGCCAATACGATAGAAACTGGGCAAACGATGACTAGCGGGCACTCCTACGAGCAGTACTTC. Encoded protein: CANTIETGQTMTSGHSYEQYF.

The V call is TRBV18, the J call TRBJ1-1, with D possibly being TRBD1 (5 bases). Trimming removed 0 bases from V and 10 bases from J, with 12 bases in between. The CDR3 sequence is 13 residues long. From germline, CDR1 is KGHSH and CDR2 LQKENI. The CDR3 region is CASSPPSGNRAFF. In DNA form, the CDR3 reads TGTGCCAGCTCACCACCCTCAGGGAATAGAGCTTTCTTT.